The sequence of this T cell receptor beta chain was determined in a study of T-cell memory formation after mild COVID-19. Via MiXCR, TCRdb re-called the 5' RACE reads, giving one row per CDR3 protein. The sample lists about 320,000 distinct CDR3 sequences, roughly an eighth seen once, with under 25% in the top ten. In germline, CDR1 is SGHVS, CDR2 FNYEAQ. The CDR3 sequence is 13 residues long. Trimming removed 1 base from V and 4 bases from J, with 7 bases in between. The rearrangement links TRBV7-6 to TRBJ1-1; unclear D gene. Sequencing input: PBMCs or a T cell subset sorted from them (not recorded which). This receptor was identified in a man younger than 35 who had mild COVID-19 (a few samples of this study predate the infection). Cell type and time point are not known. As DNA, the CDR3 is TGTGCCAGCAGCTTAGGATTGGCCACTGAAGCTTTCTTT. This codes for CASSLGLATEAFF. Full variable domain (rest looked up from reference TRBV7-6 and TRBJ1-1): GAGVSQSPRYKVTKRGQDVALRCDPISGHVSLYWYRQALGQGPEFLTYFNYEAQQDKSGLPNDRFSAERPEGSISTLTIQRTEQRDSAMYRCASSLGLATEAFFGQGTRLTVV.